This T cell receptor beta chain was recorded in a study of CD8+ T cells in alopecia areata. Broader study findings: Higher clonality and more expanded CD8+ clones appeared in lesional than normal scalp. Treatment with tofacitinib significantly lowered scalp clonality and reduced expanded CD8+ clones among the top 100.

A word on this clone: Its antigen is unknown.

RNA extraction and reverse transcription yielded cDNA as sequencing template. Data came from immunoSEQ multiplex PCR; TCRdb stores just in-frame clones and leaves some out. This sample has nearly 200,000 clones, with about three fifths found just once. Regarding treatment: oral pan-JAK inhibitor, 5-10 mg twice daily. As part of sample collection, lesional scalp punch biopsies and peripheral blood were taken from alopecia areata patients. Cell sorting was applied to PBMCs, and CD4+ and CD8+ T cells were collected. The clonotype was recovered from a human donor with alopecia areata. The source was CD4+ T cells sorted from blood, collected at week 24, from a patient treated with tofacitinib.

The CDR3 DNA sequence: TGCGCCAGCAGCCCGACGACTAGCGGGAGAGGAGGTACGCAGTATTTT. Translated: CASSPTTSGRGGTQYF. The chain joins TRBV4-3 to TRBJ2-3; 12 nucleotides agree with TRBD2. Germline V gene data show CDR1 as LGHNA and CDR2 as YSLEER. This CDR3 is 16 amino acids long. V shed 4 bases, J shed 8 bases, and the junction held 10 bases outside the gene matches.